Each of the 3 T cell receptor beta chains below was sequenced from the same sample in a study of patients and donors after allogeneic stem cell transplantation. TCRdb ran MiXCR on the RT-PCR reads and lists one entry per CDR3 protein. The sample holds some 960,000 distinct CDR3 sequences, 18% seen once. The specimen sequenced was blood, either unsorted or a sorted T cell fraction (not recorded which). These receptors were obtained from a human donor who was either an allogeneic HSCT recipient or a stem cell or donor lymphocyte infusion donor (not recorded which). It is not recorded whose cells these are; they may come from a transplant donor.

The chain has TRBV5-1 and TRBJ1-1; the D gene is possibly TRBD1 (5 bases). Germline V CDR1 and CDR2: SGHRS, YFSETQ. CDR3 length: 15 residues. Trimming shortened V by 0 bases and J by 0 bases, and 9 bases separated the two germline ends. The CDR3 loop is CASSLVDRVNTEAFF. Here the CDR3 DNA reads TGCGCCAGCAGCTTGGTAGACAGAGTGAACACTGAAGCTTTCTTT.

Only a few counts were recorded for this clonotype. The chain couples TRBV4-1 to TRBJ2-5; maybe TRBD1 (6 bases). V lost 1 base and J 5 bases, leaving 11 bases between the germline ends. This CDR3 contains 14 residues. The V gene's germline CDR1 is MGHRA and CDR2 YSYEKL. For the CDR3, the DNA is TGCGCCAGCAGCCAAGTACAGGGTCTGGAGACCCAGTACTTC. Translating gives CASSQVQGLETQYF.

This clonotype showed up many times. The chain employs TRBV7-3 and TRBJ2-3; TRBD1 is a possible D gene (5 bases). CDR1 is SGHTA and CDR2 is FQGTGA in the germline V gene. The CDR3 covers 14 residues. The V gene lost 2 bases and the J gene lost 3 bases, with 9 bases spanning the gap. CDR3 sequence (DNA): TGTGCCAGCAGCTTACAGGGATTTACAGATACGCAGTATTTT. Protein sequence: CASSLQGFTDTQYF.